Reported below is one T cell receptor beta chain. Its antigen remains unidentified. This CDR3 has 16 residues. Germline V gene lookup returns CDR1 SNHLY and CDR2 FYNNEI. Trimming removed 1 base at V and 0 bases at J, with 7 bases between. The sample originates from a study of CD8 T cells in Susac syndrome. Study-level points and caveats: The study recognized that the number of individuals in its TCR sequencing and HLA analysis was relatively small.

With random hexamers, 0.5 to 1 ug RNA was reverse transcribed. TCRdb re-analysed the immunoSEQ multiplex PCR reads in MiXCR, keeping a single row per CDR3 protein. This table holds some 260,000 distinct CDR3 sequences, about 85% found once. TCR beta was sequenced from blood CD8+ and CD4+ T cells. The genes are TRBV2 and TRBJ1-6, with D uncertain. Sequencing input: CD8+ T cells from PBMCs. This clonotype originated in a human donor with multiple sclerosis. The CDR3 DNA sequence: TGTGCCAGCAGTGAAGTCCCGAGCTCCTATAATTCACCCCTCCACTTT. This gives the protein CASSEVPSSYNSPLHF.